This T cell receptor (beta chain) comes out of a study of blood T cells in healthy people across ages (dated by TCRdb to between 2014 and 2017). For context, the study as a whole: In model experiments, template switching captured about one uniquely barcoded TCR beta cDNA molecule for every two T cells. The donors were split into four age groups: young (average around 17 years), middle-aged (roughly 40), aged (about 62) and long-lived (approximately 80). Two additional independent replicas of 1 million unique cDNA reads from the same blood draw were analyzed for two donors (one aged 18 to 29 and one aged 80 or older). To avoid experimental bias, donors of different ages were distributed randomly across sequencing lanes. To track age-related changes in TCR beta repertoire diversity, the study relied on deep sequencing normalized with unique cDNA molecular identifiers. Beyond this particular receptor, the publication reports: Because the CMV infection status of the donors was unknown, age-related changes in expanded clonotypes may potentially have been confounded. Observed TCR beta diversity per million T cells fell roughly linearly with age, and a significant reduction was already apparent by age roughly 40. There was a strong correlation between observed TCR beta diversity and the percentage of naive T cells measured by flow cytometry. Since profiling was done on bulk unsorted PBMCs, naive and antigen-experienced compartments could not be conclusively compared. Estimates of total diversity from one million sequenced T cells were regarded as lower bounds and underestimates. The long-lived group showed more naive CD4+ T cells, fewer expanded clones and increased TCR diversity than the aged group, suggesting age selection.

The roughly 39 donors, aged about 6 to 90 years, were systemically healthy Caucasian individuals from Russia. About 10 milliliters of peripheral blood were drawn from each donor into EDTA-treated Vacutainer tubes. Ficoll-Paque density-gradient centrifugation was used to isolate PBMCs, with at least 7 million per sample. Total RNA, at least 6 micrograms per sample, was extracted from PBMCs with Trizol reagent. The percentages of naive CD45RAhigh/CD27high T cells were determined by flow cytometry on a PBMC aliquot from every donor. This clonotype was picked up many times. The specificity of this receptor is unknown. The input lacks base qualities; no much larger clone sits a single base away. The library came from 5' RACE. Sequencing instrument: Illumina HiSeq 2500. A second PCR of roughly 7 to 11 cycles was performed with a sample-barcoded 5' primer and a J-beta primer mix. Each TCR beta cDNA molecule received a unique molecular identifier from a template-switch 5' adaptor carrying 12 random nucleotides. Each sample yielded at least 3 million CDR3-containing paired-end reads. All of the RNA was converted into first-strand cDNA using the Mint cDNA synthesis kit, with a TRBC-specific oligonucleotide serving as the primer. Following uracil-DNA glycosylase treatment, a first 18-cycle PCR with universal primers M1SS and BC2_uni_R was performed on all cDNA. Concerning the study's data processing: For normalization, 1 million high-quality reads, each with a distinct molecular identifier, were randomly selected from each sample. Instead of being binned into consensus sequences, reads that shared molecular identifiers were thrown out. MiTCR, with a Q25 quality threshold and the strictest error-elimination algorithm, was used for CDR3 identification, clonotype clustering and error correction. Lower-bound total TCR beta diversity was estimated with a nonparametric unseen species model using Euler transformation. TCRdb took the public reads, trimmed them with fastp at Q25, ran MiXCR for clone calling and kept in-frame beta chains. Identical CDR3 protein sequences are pooled into one entry, listed with their most common genes and DNA. These V and J calls rely on TCRdb rather than the paper's analysis. The sample has about a million distinct CDR3 sequences on record, 45% to 50% of them singletons. The ten largest clones represent 10% to 15% of the sample.

V is cut back by 1 base and J by 6 bases, with 14 bases in the junction unmatched. The germline V gene (reference sequence) specifies DFQATT as CDR1 and SNEGSKA as CDR2. From cysteine to phenylalanine, the CDR3 is 16 amino acids long. Kept here is only the CDR3 DNA, which spans 48 bases and is read in frame from base 1. Sample: blood. This sequence was found in a man aged 25-45 years in good health. Recombination linked TRBV20-1 to TRBJ2-7; TRBD1 lines up with 8 middle nucleotides. The CDR3 protein is CSARAESTGDTSEQYF. The nucleotides are TGCAGTGCTAGAGCCGAGTCGACAGGGGATACGTCCGAGCAGTACTTC.